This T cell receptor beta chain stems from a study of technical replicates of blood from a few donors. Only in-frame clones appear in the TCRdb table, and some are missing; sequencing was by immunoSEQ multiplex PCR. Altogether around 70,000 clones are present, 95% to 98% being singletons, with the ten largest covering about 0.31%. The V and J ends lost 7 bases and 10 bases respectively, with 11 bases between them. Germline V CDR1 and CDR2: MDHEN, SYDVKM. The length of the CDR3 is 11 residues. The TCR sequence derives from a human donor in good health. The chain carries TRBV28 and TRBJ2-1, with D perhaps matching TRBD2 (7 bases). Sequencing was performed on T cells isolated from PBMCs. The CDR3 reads CASTGGHEQFF. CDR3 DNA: TGTGCCAGCACCGGGGGGCACGAGCAGTTCTTC.